This entry lists 11 T cell receptor beta chains sequenced from one sample in a study of cytomegalovirus exposure and HLA in healthy donors. PCR employed 60 Vbeta and 13 Jbeta primers. Clones were read by immunoSEQ multiplex PCR, and TCRdb kept only the in-frame ones, dropping some. The data show around 100,000 clones, about 71% seen once. Sequenced sample: PBMCs. Source of these receptors: a woman in her forties or fifties in good health and CMV-seronegative.

The chain's CDR3 is CATSRDKWGAGNTIYF. Written as DNA, the CDR3 is TGTGCCACCAGCAGAGATAAATGGGGGGCTGGAAACACCATATATTTT. This chain joins TRBV15 and TRBJ1-3; D possibly corresponds to TRBD1 (5 bases). The CDR3 is made up of 16 amino acids. Trimming took 0 bases from V and 2 from J, leaving 11 bases between them. CDR1 is LNHNV, CDR2 YYDKDF, per germline (reference sequence).

The J gene is TRBJ2-1, the V gene TRBV6-5, with 7 positions matching TRBD2. The germline gives CDR1 MNHEY, CDR2 SVGAGI. The CDR3 covers 14 residues. Trimming at V came to 5 bases and at J to 3 bases, leaving 4 bases not matched to a gene. In DNA, the CDR3 is TGTGCCAGCAGTCTGGGACTATACTACAATGAGCAGTTCTTC. Translation: CASSLGLYYNEQFF.

The CDR3 DNA sequence: TGTGCCAGCCGACAGGGTAGTGAAAAACTGTTTTTT. Protein product: CASRQGSEKLFF. The chain combines TRBV28 with TRBJ1-4; 7 bases map to TRBD1. This CDR3 has 12 amino acids. Germline CDR1 is MDHEN and CDR2 is SYDVKM. Trimming at V came to 8 bases and at J to 7 bases, leaving 4 bases not matched to a gene.

The chain joins TRBV7-8 to TRBJ2-3, with a tentative D call TRBD1 (5 bases). CDR3 length: 13 residues. Trimming removed 5 bases from V and 8 bases from J, with 14 bases in between. Germline V lookup: CDR1 SGHVS, CDR2 FQNEAQ. CDR3 DNA: TGTGCCAGCAGCGTACAATCTAGGGGTACGCAGTATTTT. This gives the protein CASSVQSRGTQYF.

This clone showed up just a few times. The chain links TRBV5-6 to TRBJ1-2, with D uncertain. With 1 base removed from V and 8 bases from J, the gap between germline ends came to 9 bases. The CDR3 runs 12 residues. Germline-derived CDR1 and CDR2 are SGHDT and YYEEEE. The CDR3 loop reads CASSLWGDGYTF. The CDR3 region has the DNA TGTGCCAGCAGCTTGTGGGGAGACGGCTACACCTTC.

The chain joins TRBV7-3 to TRBJ2-1, with a tentative D call TRBD1 (5 bases). The ends were cut back, 5 bases at V and 11 bases at J, with 16 bases in the middle. CDR1 and CDR2 from the germline V gene are SGHTA and FQGTGA. CDR3 length equals 13 residues. The CDR3: CASSLDGSGKQFF. As DNA, the CDR3 is TGTGCCAGCAGCCTAGACGGCTCAGGGAAGCAGTTCTTC.

V is TRBV11-2 and J is TRBJ2-7; no clear D gene. CDR3 length equals 16 residues. With 5 bases removed from V and 3 bases from J, the gap between germline ends came to 20 bases. Germline CDR1 reads SGHAT; CDR2 reads FQNNGV. As DNA, the CDR3 is TGTGCCAGCAGCAGTGCAATGGGCGACCGAATCTACGAGCAGTACTTC. Its translation: CASSSAMGDRIYEQYF.

V is TRBV14 and J is TRBJ2-5; D gene unclear. Germline V gene sequence: CDR1 SGHDN, CDR2 FVKESK. Between the trimmed V and J ends, which lost 0 bases and 1 base, there was a span of 6 bases. CDR3 length: 14 amino acids. The CDR3: CASSQDTVQETQYF. Written as DNA, the CDR3 is TGTGCCAGCAGCCAAGATACAGTCCAAGAGACCCAGTACTTC.

The chain recombines TRBV27 with TRBJ2-7; 8 positions agree with TRBD2. Per germline, CDR1 MNHEY and CDR2 SMNVEV (reference sequence). This CDR3 is built from 15 residues. With V trimmed by 2 bases and J by 3 bases, 6 bases remained unmatched. As DNA, the CDR3 is TGTGCCAGCAGTTTACGGGAGGGTGCCGGCTACGAGCAGTACTTC. Translation gives CASSLREGAGYEQYF.

V gene TRBV6-5 combines with J gene TRBJ2-5; a possible D gene is TRBD1 (6 bases). The DNA end is a closer match to TRBJ2-7, so the J assignment may be wrong. Germline CDR1 and CDR2: MNHEY and SVGAGI. This CDR3 spans 12 amino acids. The CDR3 DNA reads as TGTGCCACCACAGGGAGTAGGAACGAGCAGTACTTC. Translation: CATTGSRNEQYF.

The chain combines TRBV5-1 with TRBJ1-6, with 10 bases identical to TRBD1. The CDR3 is 15 amino acids. The V and J ends lost 2 bases and 5 bases, in that order; junction bases with no gene match: 1. Germline CDR1 is SGHRS and CDR2 is YFSETQ. The CDR3 reads CASSFGQGDNSPLHF. DNA for the CDR3: TGCGCCAGCAGCTTCGGACAGGGGGATAATTCACCCCTCCACTTT.